This T cell receptor (beta chain) was captured in a study of neurological immune-mediated disorders. The cDNA was synthesized by means of template-switch 5'RACE, which was carried out with 10-nucleotide random UMIs. Every sequencing run drew on 15-18 subjects and yielded over 200 million TCR-beta sequences. TCRdb re-analysed the 5' RACE reads in MiXCR, keeping a single row per CDR3 protein. The table shows 53,000 or so distinct CDR3 sequences, with roughly 8.4% occurring only once. This CDR3 is 14 amino acids long. The germline V gene encodes CDR1 LNHDA and CDR2 SQIVND (reference sequence). V was clipped by 5 bases and J by 8 bases, with 18 bases between them. As for time point: longitudinal time-point 3. This clonotype was seen more than once but under ten times.

This receptor was taken from a woman between 40 and 50 years old in good health. The chain employs TRBV19 and TRBJ1-2; D is uncertain. The sample comprised PBMCs. CDR3 bases: TGTGCCAGTAGTTCTACGGGTCTTCCCCAAGGCTACACCTTC. Its protein is CASSSTGLPQGYTF.